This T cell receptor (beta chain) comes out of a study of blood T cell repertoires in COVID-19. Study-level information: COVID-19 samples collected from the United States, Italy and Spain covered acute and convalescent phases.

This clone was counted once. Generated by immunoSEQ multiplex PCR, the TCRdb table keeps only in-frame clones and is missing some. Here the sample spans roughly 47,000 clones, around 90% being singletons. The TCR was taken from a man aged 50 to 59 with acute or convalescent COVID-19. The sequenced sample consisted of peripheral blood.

The CDR3 is CASSYSNRGSGYTF. The CDR3 DNA reads as TGTGCCAGCAGTTACTCGAACAGGGGAAGTGGCTACACCTTC. The J gene is TRBJ1-2, the V gene TRBV6-5, with 7 bases that match TRBD1. The CDR3 has 14 amino acids. Trimming at V came to 0 bases and at J to 7 bases, leaving 5 bases not matched to a gene. Germline CDR1 and CDR2: MNHEY and SVGAGI.